This T cell receptor beta chain comes out of a study of identical twins. Points from the study as a whole: With beta out-of-frame sequences, excess sharing by twins was weaker. Researchers reported excess low generation probability among twin-shared out-of-frame alpha sequences. Abundant beta clonotypes from cord blood had fewer insertions, unlike memory repertoires, which showed none.

From germline, CDR1 is KGHSH and CDR2 LQKENI. V lost 0 bases and J 0 bases, leaving 6 bases between the germline ends. This CDR3 comprises 15 residues. This clonotype has a handful of counts. Its antigen is not identified. Unique molecular identifiers were present on the cDNA, and a universal primer site came from template switching. TCRdb ran MiXCR on the 5' RACE reads and lists one entry per CDR3 protein. Among 500,000 to 650,000 distinct CDR3 sequences listed, about a fifth were seen once. The same sample was also studied in work on yellow fever vaccine responses in identical twins.

This TCR was sampled from a woman aged 18-30 years in good health. The chain recombines TRBV18 with TRBJ2-1; D gene unclear. Sequencing was performed on CD4+ T cells sorted from blood. The CDR3 protein is CASSPPPSSYNEQFF. The CDR3 DNA reads TGTGCCAGCTCACCACCACCGAGCTCCTACAATGAGCAGTTCTTC.